This T cell receptor (beta chain) emerged from a study of cytomegalovirus exposure and HLA in healthy donors. The germline CDR1 and CDR2 sequences are SQVTM and ANQGSEA. V lost 7 bases, J lost 6 bases, and 8 bases stayed unmatched. This CDR3 is built from 12 residues. Notes on the study in general: In an earlier analysis, productive rearrangement rates for most beta V segments clustered near 87% or 30%.

The PCR used 60 Vbeta and 13 Jbeta primers. Profiled with immunoSEQ multiplex PCR; TCRdb holds only in-frame clones, not every one. The sample consists of nearly 200,000 clones, roughly four fifths of them appearing once. Regarding donors, all were healthy bone marrow donors. With respect to this clone: No antigen is known for it.

The rearrangement links TRBV29-1 to TRBJ1-1; TRBD1 agrees at 7 bases. The clonotype comes from a woman between 45 and 65 years old in good health and CMV-seropositive. The sample consisted of PBMCs. CDR3 sequence: CSAGQTPSEAFF. As DNA, the CDR3 is TGCAGCGCGGGACAGACCCCCTCTGAAGCTTTCTTT.